This T cell receptor beta chain was recovered during a study of CD8+ T cells in alopecia areata. This sample's treatment: oral pan-JAK inhibitor, 5-10 mg twice daily. Investigators isolated RNA and reverse transcribed it into cDNA to act as the sequencing template. Sequencing used immunoSEQ multiplex PCR; TCRdb keeps in-frame clones, though not all of them. The top ten hold over 10% of the sample, which has around 200,000 clones, around 60% seen once. Trimming left V 1 base short and J 4 bases short, with 17 bases between. Germline V lookup: CDR1 MGHRA, CDR2 YSYEKL. CDR3 length: 17 amino acids. V and J are TRBV4-1 and TRBJ1-5, with D possibly TRBD1 on 5 matching bases. This receptor was taken from a human donor with alopecia areata. Source: CD8+ T cells sorted from blood, taken at week 24, from a patient treated with tofacitinib. The CDR3, as DNA: TGCGCCAGCAGCCAAGCGGAAGGCAGGGCCTGGAATCAGCCCCAGCATTTT. It yields the protein CASSQAEGRAWNQPQHF.